A single sample is the source of the 27 T cell receptor beta chains below, sequenced in a study of lymphopenia after photon versus proton radiotherapy. Sequencing used immunoSEQ multiplex PCR; TCRdb keeps in-frame clones, though not all of them. Of 68,000 or so clones listed, approximately 90% are singletons. The sequenced sample was peripheral blood, obtained from a patient treated with photon-based radiotherapy. These receptors originate from a woman between 70 and 85 years old with pancreatic cancer.

The chain uses TRBV4-3 and TRBJ2-7; D is unresolved. V was trimmed by 0 bases and J by 4 bases, leaving 13 bases between them. The CDR3 covers 15 residues. CDR1 and CDR2 from the germline V gene are LGHNA and YSLEER. For the CDR3, the DNA is TGCGCCAGCAGCCAAGATAGATCAGAAACATACGAGCAGTACTTC. Translation gives CASSQDRSETYEQYF.

This chain connects TRBV27 to TRBJ1-1, with D possibly being TRBD1 (5 bases). There are 16 residues in the CDR3. Trimming pared 6 bases from V and 0 bases from J, leaving 17 bases between. The germline gives CDR1 MNHEY, CDR2 SMNVEV (reference sequence). The CDR3 loop is CASSPLGGVMNTEAFF. DNA of the CDR3: TGTGCCAGCAGCCCACTGGGGGGAGTCATGAACACTGAAGCTTTCTTT.

The chain uses TRBV11-2 and TRBJ1-2, with D tentatively TRBD1 (5 bases). This CDR3 is built from 15 residues. V lost 4 bases to trimming and J lost 3 bases, with 15 bases between them. The germline gives CDR1 SGHAT, CDR2 FQNNGV. The CDR3 protein is CASSSGMTADYGYTF. For the CDR3, the DNA is TGTGCCAGCAGCTCGGGGATGACAGCGGACTATGGCTACACCTTC.

The chain employs TRBV10-3 and TRBJ2-6; D unresolved. This CDR3 has 16 residues. The germline V and J ends were trimmed by 0 bases and 0 bases, with 6 bases remaining between them. The germline gives CDR1 ENHRY, CDR2 SYGVKD. CDR3: CAISESVSSGANVLTF. DNA for the CDR3: TGTGCCATCAGTGAGTCGGTCAGCTCTGGGGCCAACGTCCTGACTTTC.

Turning to this clone: A junction end diverges from the germline sequence, so it may reflect a read error. J is TRBJ2-3 and V is TRBV7-6, with D perhaps matching TRBD1 or TRBD2 (5 bases each). This CDR3 has 13 residues. CDR1 and CDR2 from the germline V gene are SGHVS and FNYEAQ. Written as DNA, the CDR3 is TGTGCCAGCAGCTTAGCCCCTTCGGGGCAGTCTTTATTT. As protein: CASSLAPSGQSLF.

The chain is built from TRBV20-1 and TRBJ2-5; D uncertain. Trimming shortened V by 7 bases and J by 4 bases, and 10 bases separated the two germline ends. CDR1 and CDR2 from the germline V gene are DFQATT and SNEGSKA (reference sequence). The length of the CDR3 is 11 residues. The CDR3 is CSGGVGETQYF. In DNA form, the CDR3 reads TGCAGTGGAGGTGTTGGAGAGACCCAGTACTTC.

The gene calls are TRBV19 and TRBJ1-5; 8 bases are shared with TRBD1. CDR1 is LNHDA and CDR2 is SQIVND in the germline V gene (reference sequence). J gave up 0 bases and V 3 bases, and 7 bases lay outside the gene matches. The CDR3 sequence is 17 residues long. The CDR3 reads CASSMTGVDSSNQPQHF. CDR3 in DNA: TGTGCCAGTAGTATGACAGGGGTTGACTCTAGCAATCAGCCCCAGCATTTT.

This clone has just one count. CDR3 DNA: TGCGCCAGCAATGATCCGGGGTCTAGCTACGAGCAGTACTTC. This gives the protein CASNDPGSSYEQYF. The V and J genes are TRBV5-1 and TRBJ2-7; tentative D call: TRBD2 (5 bases). Germline CDR1 is SGHRS and CDR2 is YFSETQ. The V end lost 6 bases, the J end lost 3 bases, and 16 bases lay between the germline ends. The CDR3 is 14 amino acids.

In this sample, this clone is large. CDR3 DNA sequence: TGTGCCAGCAGCCATGCTTCGGACGAGCAGTACTTC. Translating gives CASSHASDEQYF. This rearrangement joins TRBV7-6 to TRBJ2-7; D is unresolved. The CDR3 totals 12 residues. Between the trimmed V and J ends, which lost 5 bases and 5 bases, there was a span of 10 bases. Germline CDR1 is SGHVS and CDR2 is FNYEAQ.

The chain recombines TRBV7-9 with TRBJ2-1; no firm D call. The germline V gene has CDR1 SEHNR and CDR2 FQNEAQ (reference sequence). Between the trimmed V and J ends, which lost 4 bases and 6 bases, there was a span of 16 bases. The CDR3 runs to 15 residues. The CDR3 sequence is CASSSRRALANEQFF. The CDR3 DNA sequence: TGTGCCAGCAGCTCCCGCCGAGCCCTGGCCAATGAGCAGTTCTTC.

The rearrangement links TRBV11-2 to TRBJ2-1; D tentatively reads TRBD1 or TRBD2 (6 bases each). Trimming stripped 5 bases from V and 6 bases from J, with 20 bases between. The CDR3 loop spans 16 amino acids. CDR1 is SGHAT, CDR2 FQNNGV, per germline. CDR3 nucleotides: TGTGCCAGCAGCCGGGCGGGACAAGCCTGGGGCAATGAGCAGTTCTTC. This codes for CASSRAGQAWGNEQFF.

The V and J genes are TRBV29-1 and TRBJ1-3, with TRBD1 matching 7 bases. V shed 3 bases and J 2 bases; nucleotides not matched to a gene: 4. In germline, CDR1 is SQVTM, CDR2 ANQGSEA. This CDR3 comprises 14 residues. The CDR3 bases are TGCAGCGTTGAGGCGACAGGGACTGGAAACACCATATATTTT. Translating it yields CSVEATGTGNTIYF.

The chain combines TRBV5-1 with TRBJ2-3; 8 bases are a match to TRBD2. The CDR3 loop spans 14 amino acids. J gave up 1 base and V 6 bases, and 4 bases lay outside the gene matches. From germline, CDR1 is SGHRS and CDR2 YFSETQ. The CDR3 sequence is CASTPTSGTDTQYF. The DNA for the CDR3 is TGCGCCAGCACCCCGACTAGCGGCACAGATACGCAGTATTTT.

The rearrangement uses TRBV28 and TRBJ2-1, with D perhaps matching TRBD1 (5 bases). V was shortened by 8 bases and J by 10 bases, with 9 bases between the two germline ends. The CDR3 spans 10 residues. The germline CDR1 and CDR2 sequences are MDHEN and SYDVKM. The CDR3 sequence is CASGRQEQFF. The CDR3 DNA follows: TGTGCCAGCGGACGACAGGAGCAGTTCTTC.

The CDR3 coding sequence is TGTGCCTGGAGTAGGTTACTAGCCCTTTACAATGAGCAGTTCTTC. This codes for CAWSRLLALYNEQFF. The rearrangement links TRBV30 to TRBJ2-1; perhaps TRBD2 as D (6 bases). Trimming took off 2 bases at V and 4 bases at J, with 15 bases between the two ends. The CDR3 has 15 residues. Germline V gene lookup returns CDR1 GTSNPN and CDR2 SVGIG (reference sequence).

The chain joins TRBV6-1 to TRBJ1-5; D is unclear. The CDR3 is 15 residues long. Germline values: CDR1 MNHNS, CDR2 SASEGT. V was clipped by 5 bases and J by 0 bases, with 11 bases between them. The CDR3 loop is CASSIEGNSNQPQHF. CDR3 in DNA: TGTGCCAGCAGTATAGAGGGAAATAGCAATCAGCCCCAGCATTTT.

This CDR3 is CASSRDWDTEAFF. CDR3 coding DNA: TGTGCCAGTAGTCGGGACTGGGACACTGAAGCTTTCTTT. The V and J genes are TRBV19 and TRBJ1-1; weak D call: TRBD1 (5 bases). The germline gives CDR1 LNHDA, CDR2 SQIVND (reference sequence). This CDR3 region has 13 residues. V was trimmed by 5 bases and J by 3 bases, leaving 10 bases between them.

This chain links TRBV18 with TRBJ2-7; D is uncertain. V was trimmed by 5 bases and J by 0 bases, leaving 8 bases between them. This CDR3 spans 13 amino acids. Germline assignment: CDR1 KGHSH and CDR2 LQKENI. CDR3: CASSSDGSYEQYF. DNA of the CDR3: TGTGCCAGCTCATCGGACGGCTCCTACGAGCAGTACTTC.

The chain recombines TRBV6-5 with TRBJ1-2, with D possibly matching TRBD1 (5 bases). Germline V gene data show CDR1 as MNHEY and CDR2 as SVGAGI. V was trimmed by 4 bases and J by 2 bases, leaving 11 bases between them. This CDR3 has 14 residues. This CDR3 is CASSSLDKNYGYTF. The CDR3 bases are TGTGCCAGCAGTTCCCTGGACAAGAACTATGGCTACACCTTC.

The rearrangement joins TRBV30 to TRBJ2-1, with 11 bases that match TRBD2. The J segment lost 7 bases and the V segment lost 2 bases, leaving 4 bases of the junction unmatched. Germline V gene sequence: CDR1 GTSNPN, CDR2 SVGIG (reference sequence). The CDR3 extends over 14 amino acids. This chain's CDR3 is CAWSIAGGPNEQFF. DNA for the CDR3: TGTGCCTGGAGTATAGCGGGAGGGCCGAATGAGCAGTTCTTC. The full variable domain, rest sourced from reference TRBV30 and TRBJ2-1, is SQTIHQWPATLVQPVGSPLSLECTVEGTSNPNLYWYRQAAGRGLQLLFYSVGIGQISSEVPQNLSASRPQDRQFILSSKKLLLSDSGFYLCAWSIAGGPNEQFFGPGTRLTVL.

The chain is built from TRBV6-5 and TRBJ2-5, with D possibly TRBD2 on 6 matching bases. The CDR3 consists of 13 residues. CDR1 is MNHEY and CDR2 is SVGAGI in the germline V gene. Trimming shortened V by 5 bases and J by 1 base, and 8 bases separated the two germline ends. The CDR3 sequence is CASSRTIQETQYF. Here the CDR3 DNA reads TGTGCCAGCAGTCGGACTATCCAAGAGACCCAGTACTTC.

The CDR3 sequence: CASSLLGSQNTGELFF. The DNA of the CDR3 is TGTGCCAGCAGTTTATTGGGCAGCCAAAACACCGGGGAGCTGTTTTTT. This chain uses TRBV28 with TRBJ2-2; no reliable D call. Germline CDR1 MDHEN, CDR2 SYDVKM. This CDR3 has 16 residues. Trimming removed 1 base from V and 2 bases from J, with 11 bases in between.

The chain joins TRBV2 to TRBJ2-1, with TRBD1 matching 8 bases. Trimming removed 5 bases from V and 2 bases from J; junction bases left unmatched: 5. Looked up from germline, CDR1 is SNHLY and CDR2 is FYNNEI. CDR3 length equals 15 residues. CDR3 region: CASSRQGRPYNEQFF. Here the CDR3 DNA reads TGTGCCAGCAGTAGACAGGGGAGGCCCTACAATGAGCAGTTCTTC.

The rearrangement uses TRBV19 and TRBJ2-7; 7 nucleotides align to TRBD2. V was clipped by 5 bases and J by 3 bases; unmatched bases: 13. The germline gives CDR1 LNHDA, CDR2 SQIVND (reference sequence). CDR3 length equals 16 residues. The CDR3 region has the DNA TGTGCCAGTAGTCATAATAGCGGGCTCCCACTCTACGAGCAGTACTTC. It codes for CASSHNSGLPLYEQYF.

The chain recombines TRBV27 with TRBJ2-5; possible D gene TRBD2, 6 bases. Germline CDR1 and CDR2: MNHEY and SMNVEV (reference sequence). This CDR3 contains 14 residues. V was pared by 10 bases and J by 5 bases, with 20 bases between. The DNA of the CDR3 is TGTGCCACTGGCGCCGGGAGTAGGATCGAGACCCAGTACTTC. This sequence encodes CATGAGSRIETQYF.

This rearrangement joins TRBV5-4 to TRBJ2-1; the match to TRBD2 covers 9 bases. The germline V gene has CDR1 SGHNT and CDR2 YYREEE (reference sequence). The CDR3 spans 17 residues. With V trimmed by 0 bases and J by 0 bases, 4 bases remained unmatched. The CDR3 DNA sequence: TGTGCCAGCAGCTTGGGACTAGCGGCCAGCTCCTACAATGAGCAGTTCTTC. Translation: CASSLGLAASSYNEQFF.

The CDR3 nucleotides read TGTGCCAGCAGCCCTAGCGGGAGTTTAACAGATACGCAGTATTTT. Translating gives CASSPSGSLTDTQYF. The V and J genes are TRBV7-3 and TRBJ2-3, with 10 bases identical to TRBD2. Germline V CDR1 and CDR2: SGHTA, FQGTGA. This CDR3 spans 15 amino acids. V shed 5 bases and J 3 bases; nucleotides not matched to a gene: 5.